These 12 T cell receptor beta chains were all obtained from the same sample, sequenced in a study of control samples from healthy donors and cancer patients. The table came from immunoSEQ multiplex PCR; TCRdb's copy has only in-frame clones and leaves some out. In the table there are fewer than 70,000 clones, more than 75% of which are singletons. Sample: PBMCs. The receptors come from a woman aged 45-65 years with lung cancer.

The chain joins TRBV6-2 or TRBV6-3 to TRBJ2-7, with 7 positions matching TRBD1. J gave up 5 bases and V 5 bases, and 6 bases lay outside the gene matches. The CDR3 runs 13 residues. Germline-derived CDR1 and CDR2 are MNHEY and SVGEGT. The CDR3 sequence: CASSLDRDHEQYF. CDR3 nucleotide sequence: TGTGCCAGCAGTCTCGACAGGGACCACGAGCAGTACTTC.

This chain joins TRBV7-3 and TRBJ2-1; 10 positions agree with TRBD2. The trim removed 4 bases at V and 5 bases at J, leaving 5 bases unmatched. The germline V gene has CDR1 SGHTA and CDR2 FQGTGA. This CDR3 region has 15 residues. Here the CDR3 reads CASSSLAGRNNEQFF. The CDR3 DNA follows: TGTGCCAGCAGCTCACTAGCGGGGAGAAACAATGAGCAGTTCTTC. The full variable domain, its missing parts supplied by reference TRBV7-3 and TRBJ2-1, is GAGVSQTPSNKVTEKGKYVELRCDPISGHTALYWYRQSLGQGPEFLIYFQGTGAADDSGLPNDRFFAVRPEGSVSTLKIQRTERGDSAVYLCASSSLAGRNNEQFFGPGTRLTVL.

This chain links TRBV28 with TRBJ1-2; TRBD1 aligns across 10 bases. The CDR3 sequence is 15 residues long. Germline loops: CDR1 MDHEN, CDR2 SYDVKM. V lost 6 bases to trimming and J lost 4 bases; unmatched junction nucleotides: 8. DNA of the CDR3: TGTGCCAGCAGATCCCAAGGGGACAGGGGCTATGGCTACACCTTC. Residues: CASRSQGDRGYGYTF.

This chain joins TRBV10-3 and TRBJ1-1; no clear D. Germline-derived CDR1 and CDR2 are ENHRY and SYGVKD. V was clipped by 1 base and J by 1 base, with 4 bases between them. The CDR3 runs 13 residues. For the CDR3, the DNA is TGTGCCATCAGTGAGTTACAGAACACTGAAGCTTTCTTT. It encodes CAISELQNTEAFF.

The chain uses TRBV27 and TRBJ1-1, with D unresolved. Trimming removed 2 bases at V and 7 bases at J, with 8 bases between. The CDR3 contains 12 residues. CDR1 and CDR2 (germline): MNHEY, SMNVEV (reference sequence). This CDR3 reads CASSLVGGEAFF. CDR3 DNA sequence: TGTGCCAGCAGTTTAGTGGGTGGTGAAGCTTTCTTT.

The chain has TRBV12-5 and TRBJ2-7, with D unresolved. Germline lookup yields CDR1 LGHNT and CDR2 FRNRAP. The CDR3 consists of 16 residues. V lost 1 base, J lost 0 bases, and 13 bases lay in between. CDR3 amino acids: CASGLDPASNSYEQYF. For the CDR3, the DNA is TGTGCTAGTGGTTTGGACCCGGCATCCAACTCCTACGAGCAGTACTTC.

The chain combines TRBV27 with TRBJ1-1; perhaps TRBD1 as D (6 bases). The V and J ends lost 3 bases and 3 bases respectively, with 11 bases between them. The germline gives CDR1 MNHEY, CDR2 SMNVEV (reference sequence). This CDR3 contains 14 residues. This CDR3 reads CASSFHGGDTEAFF. The CDR3 nucleotides are TGTGCCAGCAGTTTCCACGGGGGCGACACTGAAGCTTTCTTT.

This clone was seen just once. The chain recombines TRBV30 with TRBJ2-1; D is unclear. Trimming left V 3 bases short and J 0 bases short, with 6 bases between. The CDR3 has 13 amino acids. CDR1 and CDR2 from the germline V gene are GTSNPN and SVGIG (reference sequence). CDR3 DNA: TGTGCCTGGAGGTGGGGCTCCTACAATGAGCAGTTCTTC. Amino acid sequence: CAWRWGSYNEQFF.

This clone occurred a few times. The chain employs TRBV6-2 or TRBV6-3 and TRBJ2-7; D possibly corresponds to TRBD1 (6 bases). Trimming stripped 0 bases from V and 9 bases from J, with 15 bases between. There are 14 residues in the CDR3. The V gene's germline CDR1 is MNHEY and CDR2 SVGEGT. CDR3 loop: CASSYSTQGLGQYF. The CDR3 bases are TGTGCCAGCAGTTACTCGACCCAGGGGCTCGGGCAGTACTTC.

The chain joins TRBV4-2 to TRBJ1-1; 10 bases are a match to TRBD1. The CDR3 contains 15 residues. V lost 4 bases and J lost 5; bases outside the gene matches: 7. CDR1 is LGHNA, CDR2 YNFKEQ, per germline. In nucleotides, the CDR3 is TGTGCCAGCAGCCGAGAATTGGGACAGGGGACTGAAGCTTTCTTT. Its translation is CASSRELGQGTEAFF.

The chain is built from TRBV5-4 and TRBJ2-1; perhaps TRBD2 as D (6 bases). The germline gives CDR1 SGHNT, CDR2 YYREEE (reference sequence). The V end lost 3 bases, the J end lost 4 bases, and 14 bases lay between the germline ends. This CDR3 comprises 15 residues. The CDR3 DNA sequence: TGTGCCAGCAGCTCCCCGGGACTTCAATACAATGAGCAGTTCTTC. Protein product: CASSSPGLQYNEQFF.

Of note for this clone: One end of the junction fails to match germline, which may point to a read error. The chain is built from TRBV11-2 and TRBJ1-1; D gene ambiguous. Germline CDR1 reads SGHAT; CDR2 reads FQNNGV. The CDR3 sequence is 13 residues long. The DNA of the CDR3 is TGTGCCGGCAGCTTAGTGCTGAACACTGAAGCTTTCTTT. Translation gives CAGSLVLNTEAFF.